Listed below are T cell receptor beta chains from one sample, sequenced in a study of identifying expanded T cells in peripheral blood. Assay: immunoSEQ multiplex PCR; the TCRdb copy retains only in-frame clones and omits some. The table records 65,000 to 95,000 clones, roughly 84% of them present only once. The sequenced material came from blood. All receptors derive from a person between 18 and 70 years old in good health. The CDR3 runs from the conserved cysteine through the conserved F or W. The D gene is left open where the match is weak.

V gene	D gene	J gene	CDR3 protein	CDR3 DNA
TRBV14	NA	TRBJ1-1	CASSHHLWGQMNTEAFF	TGTGCCAGCAGCCATCACCTTTGGGGCCAGATGAACACTGAAGCTTTCTTT
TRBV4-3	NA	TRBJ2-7	CASSQEATGSYEQYF	TGCGCCAGCAGCCAAGAAGCCACGGGGTCCTACGAGCAGTACTTC
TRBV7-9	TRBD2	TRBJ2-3	CASSAEGLAGGDTQYF	TGTGCCAGCAGCGCAGAAGGACTAGCGGGAGGGGATACGCAGTATTTT
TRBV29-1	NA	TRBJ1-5	CSVGGGSNQPQHF	TGCAGCGTTGGGGGAGGGAGCAATCAGCCCCAGCATTTT
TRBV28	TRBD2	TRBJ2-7	CASSSAPGLARGPFYEQYF	TGTGCCAGCAGTTCGGCCCCCGGACTAGCGAGAGGACCCTTTTACGAGCAGTACTTC
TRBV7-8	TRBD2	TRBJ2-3	CASSPRLAGGPGTDTQYF	TGTGCCAGCAGCCCCCGACTAGCGGGAGGGCCGGGCACAGATACGCAGTATTTT
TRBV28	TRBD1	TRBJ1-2	CASSFEQGVNYGYTF	TGTGCCAGCAGTTTTGAACAGGGGGTGAACTATGGCTACACCTTC
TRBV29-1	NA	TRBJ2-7	CSVEMNAASEQYF	TGCAGCGTTGAAATGAACGCTGCGTCAGAGCAGTACTTC
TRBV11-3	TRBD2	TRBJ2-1	CASSFGLAGYNEQFF	TGTGCCAGCAGCTTTGGACTAGCGGGCTACAATGAGCAGTTCTTC
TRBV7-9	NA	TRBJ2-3	CASSLEPEGGDTQYF	TGTGCCAGCAGCTTGGAGCCGGAGGGAGGAGATACGCAGTATTTT
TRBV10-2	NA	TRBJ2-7	CASSDFGGEYEQYF	TGCGCCAGCAGTGATTTTGGCGGCGAGTACGAGCAGTACTTC
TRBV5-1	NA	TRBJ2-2	CASSLDDLNTGELFF	TGCGCCAGCAGCTTGGACGACCTGAACACCGGGGAGCTGTTTTTT
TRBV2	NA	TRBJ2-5	CASTSAQSTETQYF	TGTGCCAGCACTAGCGCCCAGAGCACTGAGACCCAGTACTTC
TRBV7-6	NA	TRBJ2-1	CASSEDRTYNEQFF	TGTGCCAGCAGCGAAGACAGGACTTACAATGAGCAGTTCTTC
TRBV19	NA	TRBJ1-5	CASSSQGSQHF	TGTGCCAGTAGTAGTCAAGGGTCCCAGCATTTT
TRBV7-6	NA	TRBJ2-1	CASSLDGGTQFF	TGTGCCAGCAGCTTAGACGGCGGGACGCAGTTCTTC
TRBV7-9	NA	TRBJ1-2	CASSLAIPAGGYTF	TGTGCCAGCAGCTTAGCGATCCCCGCGGGAGGCTACACCTTC
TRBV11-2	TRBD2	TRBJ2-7	CASAPSGRAHSYEQYF	TGTGCCAGCGCCCCTAGCGGGAGGGCCCATTCCTACGAGCAGTACTTC